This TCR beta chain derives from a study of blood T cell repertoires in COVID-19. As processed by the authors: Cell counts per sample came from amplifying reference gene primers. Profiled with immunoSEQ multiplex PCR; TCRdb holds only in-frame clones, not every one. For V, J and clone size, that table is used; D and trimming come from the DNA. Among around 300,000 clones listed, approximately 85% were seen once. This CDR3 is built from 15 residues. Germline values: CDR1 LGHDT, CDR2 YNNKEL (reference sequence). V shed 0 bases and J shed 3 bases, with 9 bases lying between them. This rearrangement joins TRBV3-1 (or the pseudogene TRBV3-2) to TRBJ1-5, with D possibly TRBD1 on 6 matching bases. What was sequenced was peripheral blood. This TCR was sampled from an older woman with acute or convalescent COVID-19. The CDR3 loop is CASSQDNRANQPQHF. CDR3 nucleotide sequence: TGTGCCAGCAGCCAAGACAACAGGGCCAATCAGCCCCAGCATTTT.